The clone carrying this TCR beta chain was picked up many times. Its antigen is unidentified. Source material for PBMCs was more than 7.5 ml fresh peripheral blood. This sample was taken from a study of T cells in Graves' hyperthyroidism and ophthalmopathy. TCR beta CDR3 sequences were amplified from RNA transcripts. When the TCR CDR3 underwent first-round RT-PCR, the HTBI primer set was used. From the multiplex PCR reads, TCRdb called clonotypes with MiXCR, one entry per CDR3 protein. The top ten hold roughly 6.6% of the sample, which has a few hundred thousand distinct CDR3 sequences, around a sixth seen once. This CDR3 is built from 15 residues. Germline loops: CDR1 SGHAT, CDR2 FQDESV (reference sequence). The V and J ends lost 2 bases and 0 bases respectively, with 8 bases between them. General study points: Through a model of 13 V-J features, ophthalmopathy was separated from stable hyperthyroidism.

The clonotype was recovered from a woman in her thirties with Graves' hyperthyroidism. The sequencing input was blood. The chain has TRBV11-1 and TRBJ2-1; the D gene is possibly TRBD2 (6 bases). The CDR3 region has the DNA TGTGCCAGCAGCTTAAGCGGGCCCTCCTACAATGAGCAGTTCTTC. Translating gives CASSLSGPSYNEQFF.